Following are 27 T cell receptor beta chains from one sample sequenced in a study of blood T cells in healthy people across ages. With a J-beta primer mix and a sample-barcoded 5' primer, a second PCR ran 7 to 11 cycles. TCRdb reprocessed the 5' RACE reads via MiXCR and lists one record per CDR3 protein. The sample shows 1.5 million or so distinct CDR3 sequences, 35% to 45% of them seen only once. Sample: blood. These receptors were taken from a young woman in good health.

This chain joins TRBV25-1 and TRBJ2-7; TRBD1 agrees at 8 bases. The CDR3 is made up of 14 amino acids. J was trimmed by 5 bases and V by 4 bases; bases with no gene match: 7. The germline V gene encodes CDR1 MGHDK and CDR2 SYGVNS. CDR3 DNA: TGTGCCAGCAGTGCGGGGACAGGTAGACACGAGCAGTACTTC. Amino acids: CASSAGTGRHEQYF.

V is TRBV20-1 and J is TRBJ2-7; a possible D gene is TRBD1 (6 bases). V was pared by 8 bases and J by 8 bases, with 22 bases between. From germline, CDR1 is DFQATT and CDR2 SNEGSKA (reference sequence). There are 13 residues in the CDR3. Here the CDR3 reads CSTTRDTLGQQYF. Here the CDR3 DNA reads TGCAGTACAACCCGGGACACCCTAGGTCAGCAGTACTTC.

This clonotype turned up a few times. This chain joins TRBV27 and TRBJ1-5, with D unclear. This CDR3 is built from 15 residues. CDR1 is MNHEY and CDR2 is SMNVEV in the germline V gene (reference sequence). Trimming took 3 bases from V and 4 from J, leaving 13 bases between them. The CDR3 region is CASSFAAPGNQPQHF. For the CDR3, the DNA is TGTGCCAGCAGTTTTGCAGCTCCTGGGAATCAGCCCCAGCATTTT.

The sample holds one count of this clonotype. The CDR3, as DNA: TGTGCCACCAGTGATGGTCAGGGAAAAGCCACAGATACGCAGTATTTT. It is translated as CATSDGQGKATDTQYF. J is TRBJ2-3 and V is TRBV24-1; TRBD1 is a possible D gene (5 bases). CDR1 is KGHDR, CDR2 SFDVKD, per germline. Trimming shortened V by 3 bases and J by 2 bases, and 14 bases separated the two germline ends. The CDR3 is made up of 16 amino acids.

This clonotype was found a few times. The V call is TRBV6-6, the J call TRBJ1-6, with 7 bases lining up with TRBD1. The CDR3 contains 15 residues. Trimming took 2 bases from V and 7 from J; bases not matched to a gene: 5. Germline CDR1 and CDR2: MNHNY and SVGAGI (reference sequence). In DNA, the CDR3 is TGTGCCAGCAGTTACCGGGACAGAAAAAATTCACCCCTCCACTTT. This translates into CASSYRDRKNSPLHF.

This clonotype was seen a few times. An end of the junction does not agree with germline; a read error may underlie this. The gene calls are TRBV6-1 and TRBJ1-2, with a tentative D call TRBD1 (5 bases). The CDR3 has 13 residues. Germline V lookup: CDR1 MNHNS, CDR2 SASEGT. The CDR3 DNA sequence: TGTGCCAGCAGAGCCAGGGAGGACTATGGCTACACCTTT. It is translated as CASRAREDYGYTF.

The rearrangement joins TRBV10-3 to TRBJ2-1; 9 nucleotides match TRBD2. The germline CDR1 and CDR2 sequences are ENHRY and SYGVKD. Trimming removed 2 bases from V and 7 bases from J; junction bases left unmatched: 9. The CDR3 has 16 amino acids. CDR3: CAISEIGGRATNEQFF. The CDR3 DNA reads TGTGCCATCAGTGAGATCGGCGGGAGGGCCACGAATGAGCAGTTCTTC.

The chain combines TRBV19 with TRBJ2-1; D is unclear. The closer fit of TRBJ2-7 to the DNA end suggests the J call may be wrong. Germline V gene lookup returns CDR1 LNHDA and CDR2 SQIVND (reference sequence). The CDR3 length is 13 residues. The CDR3 sequence: CATTSSSYNEQYF. CDR3 in DNA: TGTGCCACAACGAGTAGCTCCTACAATGAGCAGTACTTC.

The chain recombines TRBV11-1 with TRBJ2-5, with 7 bases that match TRBD2. The DNA end favors TRBJ2-7, so the J call may be wrong. CDR3 length: 14 residues. The germline CDR1 and CDR2 sequences are SGHAT and FQDESV (reference sequence). CDR3 protein: CASSFRAGADEQYF. The CDR3 DNA is TGTGCCAGCAGCTTTCGCGCGGGAGCCGACGAGCAGTACTTC.

The gene calls are TRBV9 and TRBJ2-1; 7 positions agree with TRBD2. Germline loops: CDR1 SGDLS, CDR2 YYNGEE. CDR3 size: 17 residues. Germline trimming cut 3 bases from V and 8 bases from J; bases unmatched to any gene: 17. The CDR3 nucleotides read TGTGCCAGCAGCGCCCCCAGGGTGGGAGGGTTTGTGGATGAGCAGTTCTTC. Its translation: CASSAPRVGGFVDEQFF.

V usage is TRBV20-1 and J usage is TRBJ2-2; D is possibly TRBD1 (5 bases). V gave up 6 bases and J gave up 5 bases, with 13 bases separating them. CDR3 size: 13 residues. The germline V gene has CDR1 DFQATT and CDR2 SNEGSKA (reference sequence). The CDR3 DNA reads TGCAGTGCAGAACAGGTTAATACCGGGGAGCTGTTTTTT. Protein product: CSAEQVNTGELFF.

The chain uses TRBV24-1 and TRBJ2-7, with D uncertain. With 3 bases removed from V and 7 bases from J, the gap between germline ends came to 9 bases. CDR3 length: 12 residues. Germline assignment: CDR1 KGHDR and CDR2 SFDVKD. The CDR3: CATSDSDSEQYF. CDR3 coding DNA: TGTGCCACCAGTGATAGTGATAGTGAGCAGTACTTC.

This clonotype was detected ten times or more. The chain uses TRBV5-1 and TRBJ1-2; maybe TRBD1 (6 bases). Germline-derived CDR1 and CDR2 are SGHRS and YFSETQ. The CDR3 runs 12 residues. The germline V and J ends were trimmed by 5 bases and 7 bases, with 12 bases remaining between them. For the CDR3, the DNA is TGCGCCAGCAGGGAGAGAGGGGGTGGCTACACCTTC. It is translated as CASRERGGGYTF.

This sequence joins TRBV7-9 and TRBJ2-1, with D perhaps TRBD1 or TRBD2 (5 bases each). CDR1 SEHNR and CDR2 FQNEAQ come from the germline V gene (reference sequence). The CDR3 is made up of 13 amino acids. With 10 bases removed from V and 2 bases from J, the gap between germline ends came to 12 bases. The CDR3 DNA reads as TGTGCCACCCTCGTGGGGGCCTACAATGAGCAGTTCTTC. Protein sequence: CATLVGAYNEQFF.

V usage is TRBV18 and J usage is TRBJ2-2; D remains unclear. With 0 bases removed from V and 0 bases from J, the gap between germline ends came to 8 bases. The germline CDR1 and CDR2 sequences are KGHSH and LQKENI. The CDR3 loop spans 16 amino acids. The CDR3: CASSPPGRPNTGELFF. In DNA, the CDR3 is TGTGCCAGCTCACCACCGGGTAGGCCGAACACCGGGGAGCTGTTTTTT.

This clonotype was counted a single time. The chain has TRBV7-9 and TRBJ2-1, with 7 bases lining up with TRBD2. Germline V lookup: CDR1 SEHNR, CDR2 FQNEAQ (reference sequence). Germline trimming cut 4 bases from V and 0 bases from J; bases unmatched to any gene: 6. The CDR3 loop spans 16 amino acids. As DNA, the CDR3 is TGTGCCAGCAGCTCTCCTAGCGGAACCTCCTACAATGAGCAGTTCTTC. Amino acid sequence: CASSSPSGTSYNEQFF.

The chain recombines TRBV2 with TRBJ2-7; tentative D call: TRBD1 (5 bases). With 5 bases removed from V and 0 bases from J, the gap between germline ends came to 11 bases. The CDR3 is 14 residues long. Germline V gene data show CDR1 as SNHLY and CDR2 as FYNNEI. CDR3 DNA sequence: TGTGCCAGCAGTAGGGGTTCGAGCTCCTACGAGCAGTACTTC. Protein sequence: CASSRGSSSYEQYF.

The chain has TRBV7-2 and TRBJ2-1, with no clear D. Germline lookup yields CDR1 SGHTA and CDR2 FQGNSA. Trimming cost V 0 bases and J 6 bases, with 6 bases left between them. This CDR3 region has 13 residues. CDR3 residues: CASSLAKGNEQFF. Written as DNA, the CDR3 is TGTGCCAGCAGCTTAGCGAAGGGCAATGAGCAGTTCTTC.

This clonotype was detected a few times. The chain carries TRBV3-1 and TRBJ2-2; tentatively, D is TRBD1 or TRBD2 (5 bases each). V was clipped by 6 bases and J by 5 bases, with 16 bases between them. Germline CDR1 and CDR2: LGHDT and YNNKEL (reference sequence). This CDR3 is built from 15 residues. The CDR3 protein is CASSPLGAITGELFF. Written as DNA, the CDR3 is TGTGCCAGCAGTCCACTAGGGGCGATTACCGGGGAGCTGTTTTTT.

The chain links TRBV20-1 to TRBJ2-4; no definite D call. The end of the DNA is better explained by TRBJ2-7, so the J call may be wrong. CDR3 size: 13 residues. Germline lookup yields CDR1 DFQATT and CDR2 SNEGSKA (reference sequence). The CDR3 reads CSAMTLSSYEQYF. In DNA form, the CDR3 reads TGCAGTGCAATGACACTGTCCTCCTACGAGCAGTACTTC.

The chain couples TRBV7-9 to TRBJ1-2, with D maybe TRBD1 (5 bases). Per germline, CDR1 SEHNR and CDR2 FQNEAQ (reference sequence). This CDR3 is built from 15 residues. Between the trimmed V and J ends, which lost 1 base and 4 bases, there was a span of 13 bases. CDR3 nucleotide sequence: TGTGCCAGCAGCTTAGGACGGGGCCTTCCCTATGGCTACACCTTC. Protein: CASSLGRGLPYGYTF.

This clonotype showed up just a few times. CDR3 sequence reads: CASSLVSGVNNEQFF. Here the CDR3 DNA reads TGTGCCAGCAGCTTAGTTAGCGGTGTGAACAATGAGCAGTTCTTC. V and J are TRBV7-9 and TRBJ2-1; a weak D match, TRBD2 (6 bases). The CDR3 spans 15 residues. V was shortened by 1 base and J by 5 bases, with 12 bases between the two germline ends. The germline CDR1 and CDR2 sequences are SEHNR and FQNEAQ (reference sequence).

This chain uses TRBV20-1 with TRBJ2-3; perhaps TRBD1 as D (6 bases). The CDR3 length is 14 residues. With 3 bases removed from V and 2 bases from J, the gap between germline ends came to 12 bases. Germline V gene sequence: CDR1 DFQATT, CDR2 SNEGSKA (reference sequence). In DNA, the CDR3 is TGCAGTGCTAGTAGGACAGAAATCACAGATACGCAGTATTTT. Protein: CSASRTEITDTQYF.

The rearrangement links TRBV4-3 to TRBJ2-5, with 8 positions matching TRBD2. CDR1 and CDR2 from the germline V gene are LGHNA and YSLEER. The CDR3 spans 16 residues. V was pared by 0 bases and J by 1 base, with 4 bases of the junction left unmatched. The CDR3 DNA sequence: TGCGCCAGCAGCCAAGATCCCGGGACTAGCCAAGAGACCCAGTACTTC. This translates into CASSQDPGTSQETQYF.

V and J are TRBV29-1 and TRBJ2-2, with 8 positions matching TRBD1. The CDR3 is 15 amino acids. Germline V gene lookup returns CDR1 SQVTM and CDR2 ANQGSEA. V lost 3 bases to trimming and J lost 4 bases; unmatched junction nucleotides: 7. The CDR3 region is CSVDGGQVSTGELFF. In DNA form, the CDR3 reads TGCAGCGTTGACGGGGGACAGGTCTCCACCGGGGAGCTGTTTTTT.

There are a few counts of this clonotype. The chain links TRBV4-2 to TRBJ2-3; 11 nucleotides line up with TRBD2. The ends lost 0 bases at V and 6 bases at J; junction bases unmatched: 2. This CDR3 contains 15 residues. In germline, CDR1 is LGHNA, CDR2 YNFKEQ. CDR3 sequence (DNA): TGTGCCAGCAGCCAAGATCTAGCGGGGGGTGATACGCAGTATTTT. It yields the protein CASSQDLAGGDTQYF.

The V and J genes are TRBV12-3 or TRBV12-4 and TRBJ2-3; 11 bases fit TRBD2. Germline trimming cut 6 bases from V and 3 bases from J; bases unmatched to any gene: 11. The CDR3 extends over 17 amino acids. This chain's CDR3 is CASSLYSPSGGTDTQYF. CDR3 nucleotide sequence: TGTGCCAGCAGCCTCTACTCACCTAGCGGGGGGACAGATACGCAGTATTTT.